This is a list of T cell receptor beta chains from one sample in a study of blood T cells in healthy people across ages. In TCRdb, the 5' RACE reads were re-called with MiXCR into one record per CDR3 protein. The table lists approximately 400,000 distinct CDR3 sequences, 52% of them singletons. Sequenced: blood. These receptor sequences come from a man aged 60-69 years in good health. The CDR3 runs from the conserved cysteine through the conserved F or W. A D gene is named only where the DNA matches it firmly. Some rows have no size entry. The others give once, few or many, or a class for an expanded clone.

v_call,clone_size,j_call,d_call,cdr3_aa
TRBV7-2,-,TRBJ1-4,-,CASSPRPNEKLFF
TRBV20-1,-,TRBJ2-3,-,CSARASGTDTQYF
TRBV24-1,-,TRBJ2-7,TRBD2,CATSDGRGSSYEQYF
TRBV14,few,-,-,CASSRLGVGSYEQYF
TRBV12-3/TRBV12-4,-,TRBJ2-1,-,CASSLTFKGEQFF
TRBV20-1,-,-,-,CSAPVGERPLETQYF
TRBV29-1,-,TRBJ2-2,TRBD2,CSVLAGGSFSTGELFF
TRBV6-5,few,TRBJ2-3,TRBD1,CASSKTGGSTDTQYF
TRBV20-1,-,TRBJ2-5,TRBD2,CSARAPGLAAWETQYF
TRBV13,-,TRBJ2-5,TRBD2,CASSHTGTSGESQETQYF
TRBV19,-,TRBJ2-4,TRBD1,CASSEQGVIQYF
TRBV30,-,TRBJ1-2,-,CVWRDYRGYTF
TRBV6-5,few,TRBJ2-7,-,CASSYDSIIREQYF
TRBV20-1,-,TRBJ1-4,TRBD1,CSAGDRINEKLFF
TRBV7-2,-,TRBJ2-5,TRBD2,CASSWGRVNEQYF
TRBV7-2,-,TRBJ2-7,TRBD2,CASSASAGTSGNYEQYF
TRBV19,once,TRBJ1-2,-,CANPLGKYGYTF
TRBV11-1,-,TRBJ2-1,TRBD2,CASSQGSGTRPYEQFF
TRBV29-1,-,TRBJ1-1,-,CSVDDGGTEAFF
TRBV6-5,few,TRBJ1-6,TRBD1,CASSYWGQINSPLHF
TRBV7-2,few,TRBJ2-5,-,CASSLDYTAQYF
TRBV6-5,-,-,-,CASSYVDGAYEQYF
TRBV12-3/TRBV12-4,-,TRBJ1-1,-,CASSLVTRDTEAFF
TRBV5-1,-,TRBJ2-5,-,CASSFHRDTETQYF
TRBV9,-,TRBJ2-1,-,CASSVETAPGEQFF
TRBV28,-,-,TRBD2,CASSLGLAGHSYEQYF
TRBV7-2,few,TRBJ2-1,-,CASSSMTRANEQFF
TRBV20-1,-,TRBJ1-1,TRBD1,CSARDFDRGGTEAFF
TRBV15,-,TRBJ2-1,TRBD2,CATSPGLVYEQFF
TRBV28,-,TRBJ1-5,-,CASSSGGGSDQPQHF
TRBV7-9,few,TRBJ1-4,-,CASSLLTGKLFF
TRBV6-5,-,TRBJ1-1,TRBD1,CASRMDRTDTEAFF
TRBV27,many,TRBJ1-2,TRBD1,CASSLWAGGHIGYGYTF
TRBV20-1,-,TRBJ2-3,TRBD2,CSAKRGDSTDTKYF
TRBV20-1,-,TRBJ2-1,TRBD1,CSARGTGLMDEQFF
TRBV7-9,-,-,-,CACSLDPSLHEQYF
TRBV29-1,-,TRBJ2-1,TRBD1,CSAEGDSYHEQFF
TRBV7-2,few,TRBJ2-2,TRBD2,CASSLTSGGANTGELFF
TRBV6-2/TRBV6-3,few,TRBJ1-2,-,CASSYRSVADGYTF
TRBV5-1,-,TRBJ1-2,-,CASSLRGMTATQGYGYTF
TRBV5-5,-,TRBJ2-5,-,CASSEGTAQETQYF
TRBV29-1,-,TRBJ1-1,-,CSADRGENTEAFF
TRBV12-3/TRBV12-4,-,TRBJ2-6,-,CASSLARVHSGANVLTF
TRBV28,once,TRBJ2-1,-,CATKEGGSYNEQFF
TRBV6-5,-,TRBJ2-1,-,CASSRDDHNEQFF
TRBV30,once,-,TRBD2,CATRAAGGQETQYF